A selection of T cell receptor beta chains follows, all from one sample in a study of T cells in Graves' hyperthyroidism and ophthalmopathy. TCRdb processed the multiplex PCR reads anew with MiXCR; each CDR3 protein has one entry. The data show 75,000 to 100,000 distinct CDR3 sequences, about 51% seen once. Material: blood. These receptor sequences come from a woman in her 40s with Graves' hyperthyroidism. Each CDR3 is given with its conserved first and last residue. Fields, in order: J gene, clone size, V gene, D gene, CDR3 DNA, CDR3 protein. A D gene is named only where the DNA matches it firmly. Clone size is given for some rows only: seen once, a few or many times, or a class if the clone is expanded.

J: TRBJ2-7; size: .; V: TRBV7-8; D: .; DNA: TGTGCCAGCAGCATAGGGGGGCGAACCTACGAGCAGTACTTC; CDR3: CASSIGGRTYEQYF
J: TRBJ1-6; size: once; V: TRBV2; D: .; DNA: TGTGCCAGCAGCCGGGACACGGCGATTCGGCCCCTCCACTTT; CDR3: CASSRDTAIRPLHF
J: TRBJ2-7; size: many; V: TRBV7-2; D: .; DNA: TGTGCCAGCAGACCCGGGAGCTCCTACGAGCAGTACTTC; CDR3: CASRPGSSYEQYF
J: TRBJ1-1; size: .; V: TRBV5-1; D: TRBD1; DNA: TGCGCCAGCAGCTCCTACAGGGGTGCTAATGAAAACACTGAAGCTTTCTTT; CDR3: CASSSYRGANENTEAFF
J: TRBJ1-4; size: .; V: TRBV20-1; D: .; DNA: TGCAGTGCCGAAGAGGGGGGGAATGAAAAACTGTTTTTT; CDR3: CSAEEGGNEKLFF
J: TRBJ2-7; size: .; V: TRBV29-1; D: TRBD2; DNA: TGCAGCTTTCGACTAGCGGGAGGTTTGTACGAGCAGTACTTC; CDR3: CSFRLAGGLYEQYF
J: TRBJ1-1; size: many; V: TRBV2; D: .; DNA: TGTGCCAGCAGAGATAGACCGAACACTGAAGCTTTCTTT; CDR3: CASRDRPNTEAFF
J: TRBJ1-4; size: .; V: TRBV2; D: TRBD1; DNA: TGTGCCAGCAGTGACTCAGGGGGCTCTGAAAAACTGTTTTTT; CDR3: CASSDSGGSEKLFF
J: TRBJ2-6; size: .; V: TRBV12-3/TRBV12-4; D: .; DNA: TGTGCCAGCAGGGGTGCCTCGGTGGCTGGGGCCAACGTCCTGACTTTC; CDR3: CASRGASVAGANVLTF
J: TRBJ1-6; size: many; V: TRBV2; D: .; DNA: TGTGCCAGCAGTGAAGCGCACGGGATCCCCTATAATTCACCCCTCCACTTT; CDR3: CASSEAHGIPYNSPLHF
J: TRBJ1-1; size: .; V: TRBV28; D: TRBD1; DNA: TGTGCCAGCAGTTCTGGGACAGGGGGGAACACTGAAGCTTTCTTT; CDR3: CASSSGTGGNTEAFF
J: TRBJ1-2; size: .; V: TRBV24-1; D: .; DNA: TGTGCCACCAGTGATTCGAGGCGAGGCTACACCTTC; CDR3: CATSDSRRGYTF
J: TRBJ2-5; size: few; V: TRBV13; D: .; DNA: TGTGCCAGCAGCCCACGAAGGGACAAGACCCAGTACTTC; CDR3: CASSPRRDKTQYF
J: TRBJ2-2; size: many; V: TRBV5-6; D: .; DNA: TGTGCCAGCAGCTTGGAGGGTGGAAACACCGGGGAGCTGTTTTTT; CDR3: CASSLEGGNTGELFF
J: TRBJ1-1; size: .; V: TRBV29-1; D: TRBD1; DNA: TGCAGCGTAGTCGGACAGGGGGCAAACACTGAAGCTTTCTTT; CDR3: CSVVGQGANTEAFF
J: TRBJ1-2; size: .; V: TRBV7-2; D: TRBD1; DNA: TGTGCCAGCAGCACTAGGGGGCAGGGGGAGGGCTACACCTTC; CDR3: CASSTRGQGEGYTF
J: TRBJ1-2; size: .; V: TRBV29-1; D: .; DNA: TGCAGCGTTGAAGATTGGGCAGGGCGAGATGGCTACACCTTC; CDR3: CSVEDWAGRDGYTF
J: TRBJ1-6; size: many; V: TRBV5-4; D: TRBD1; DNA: TGTGCCAGCAGCCCGAACAGGGGGCCAAATTCACCCCTCCACTTT; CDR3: CASSPNRGPNSPLHF
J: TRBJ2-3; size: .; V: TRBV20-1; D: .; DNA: TGCAGTGCTAGAGATCTCTTTCGGAGCGGGCGCAGCACAGATACGCAGTATTTT; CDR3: CSARDLFRSGRSTDTQYF
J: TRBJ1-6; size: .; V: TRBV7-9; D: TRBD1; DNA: TGTGCCAGCAGCTCCCGGGACAGGGGGCGGTCACCCCTCCACTTT; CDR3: CASSSRDRGRSPLHF
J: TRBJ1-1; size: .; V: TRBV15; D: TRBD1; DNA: TGTGCCACCAGCAGAGATAGGGGACAGCTGAACACTGAAGCTTTCTTT; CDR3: CATSRDRGQLNTEAFF
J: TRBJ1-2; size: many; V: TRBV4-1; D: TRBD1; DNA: TGCGCCAGCAGCCAAGGGGGGACAGGGGGCTATGGCTACACCTTC; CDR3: CASSQGGTGGYGYTF
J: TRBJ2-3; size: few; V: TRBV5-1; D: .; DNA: TGCGCCAGCAGCTGGGTAATTGGGGGTAGCACAGATACGCAGTATTTT; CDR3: CASSWVIGGSTDTQYF
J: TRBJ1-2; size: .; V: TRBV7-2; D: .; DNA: TGTGCCAGCAGTAAGCTAGCTAACTATGGCTACACCTTC; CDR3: CASSKLANYGYTF
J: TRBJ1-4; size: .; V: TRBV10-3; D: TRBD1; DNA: TGTGCCATCAGTCCTGGCGGGGACAGGGACCACTGGGGAAAACTGTTTTTT; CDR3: CAISPGGDRDHWGKLFF
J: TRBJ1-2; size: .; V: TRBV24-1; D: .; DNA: TGTGCCACCAGTGCTAGAGCCGGGACCGGCTATGGCTACACCTTC; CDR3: CATSARAGTGYGYTF
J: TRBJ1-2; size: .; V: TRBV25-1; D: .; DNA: TGTGCCAGTTCAGGGGCCTATGGCTACACCTTC; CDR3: CASSGAYGYTF
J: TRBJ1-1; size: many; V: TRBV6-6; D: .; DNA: TGTGCCAGCAGTTACTCGCGAGGGGGGGGGCCCCCCGCTGAAGCTTTCTTT; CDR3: CASSYSRGGGPPAEAFF
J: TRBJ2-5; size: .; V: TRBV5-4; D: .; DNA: TGTGCCAGCAGCCTGGCCGCAAAGACCCAGTACTTC; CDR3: CASSLAAKTQYF
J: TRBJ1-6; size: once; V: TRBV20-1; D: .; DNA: TGCAGTGCTAGCAGGGGCTCCTATAATTCACCCCTCCACTTT; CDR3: CSASRGSYNSPLHF
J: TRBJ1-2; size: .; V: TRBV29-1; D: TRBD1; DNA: TGCAGCGTCAACAAACCCGGGACAGGGGATGGCTACACCTTC; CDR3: CSVNKPGTGDGYTF
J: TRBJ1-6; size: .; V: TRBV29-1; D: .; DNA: TGCAGCTCCGCGGGGGATTCACCCCTCCACTTT; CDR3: CSSAGDSPLHF
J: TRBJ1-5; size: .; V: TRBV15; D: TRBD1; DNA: TGTGCCACCAGCAACTACGGGACAGGGGGCAGGAATCAGCCCCAGCATTTT; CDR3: CATSNYGTGGRNQPQHF
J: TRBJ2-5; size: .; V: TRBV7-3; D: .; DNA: .; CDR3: CASSFYICSARDTWGQETQYF
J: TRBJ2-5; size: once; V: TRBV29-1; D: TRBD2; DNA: TGCAGTGCCTTTGGACTAGCGGGAGGCCCGGGGGAGACCCAGTACTTC; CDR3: CSAFGLAGGPGETQYF
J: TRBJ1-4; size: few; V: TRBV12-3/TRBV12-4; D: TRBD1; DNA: TGTGCCAGCAGTTTAGCGGGGACAGCGGACGAAAAACTGTTTTTT; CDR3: CASSLAGTADEKLFF
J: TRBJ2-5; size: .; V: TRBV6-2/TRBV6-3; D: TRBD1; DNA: TGTGCCAGCAGCCCCCCGGGACAGAGACAAGAGACCCAGTACTTC; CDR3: CASSPPGQRQETQYF
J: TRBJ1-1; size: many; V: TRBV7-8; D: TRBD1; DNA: TGTGCCAGCAGAACATCCACAGGGGTGGAAACTGAAGCTTTCTTT; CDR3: CASRTSTGVETEAFF
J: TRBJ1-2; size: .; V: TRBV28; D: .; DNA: TGTGCCAGCACCGAAAGTGTCAGTTATGGCTACACCTTC; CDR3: CASTESVSYGYTF
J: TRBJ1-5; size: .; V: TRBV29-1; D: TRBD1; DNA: TGCAGCGTGAGGACAGGGAGCAATCAGCCCCAGCATTTT; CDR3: CSVRTGSNQPQHF
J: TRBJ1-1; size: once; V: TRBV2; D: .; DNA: TGTGCCAGCAGTGAATGGGGGAACACTGAAGCTTTCTTT; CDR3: CASSEWGNTEAFF
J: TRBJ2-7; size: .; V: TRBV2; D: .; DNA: TGTGCCAGCAGTGTACAGGCCGGCTACGAGCAGTACTTC; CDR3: CASSVQAGYEQYF